These 17 T cell receptor beta chains share one sample of origin, sequenced in a study of T-cell reconstitution after alpha-beta-depleted transplantation in children. A TCRbeta library incorporating unique molecular identifiers was prepared. In TCRdb, the PCR reads were re-called with MiXCR into one record per CDR3 protein. This table has a few hundred thousand distinct CDR3 sequences, around 20% appearing once. This sample comprised PBMCs from the stem cell graft donor, obtained from the stem cell graft. The receptor source for this set is a human donor who donated a stem cell graft to a child with acute lymphoblastic leukemia.

Only a few counts were recorded for this clonotype. The chain employs TRBV28 and TRBJ2-6, with D maybe TRBD1 (6 bases). This CDR3 comprises 19 residues. Germline CDR1 and CDR2: MDHEN and SYDVKM. The V end was cut by 5 bases, the J end by 0 bases, with 20 bases between. Written as DNA, the CDR3 is TGTGCCAGCAGTCTCGCGCGACAGGTCCTAATCTCTGGGGCCAACGTCCTGACTTTC. Its translation: CASSLARQVLISGANVLTF.

The chain carries TRBV5-1 and TRBJ2-7; D uncertain. V was trimmed by 3 bases and J by 4 bases, leaving 17 bases between them. The CDR3 is 15 residues long. Germline values: CDR1 SGHRS, CDR2 YFSETQ. The CDR3 region is CASSSRASWAYEQYF. The CDR3 DNA is TGCGCCAGCAGCTCACGGGCCTCTTGGGCATACGAGCAGTACTTC. Variable domain in full (rest from reference TRBV5-1 and TRBJ2-7): KAGVTQTPRYLIKTRGQQVTLSCSPISGHRSVSWYQQTPGQGLQFLFEYFSETQRNKGNFPGRFSGRQFSNSRSEMNVSTLELGDSALYLCASSSRASWAYEQYFGPGTRLTVT.

The table lists this clonotype with a few counts. The chain recombines TRBV15 with TRBJ2-1; 8 nucleotides agree with TRBD2. The CDR3 has 16 amino acids. Trimming cost V 7 bases and J 3 bases; bases outside gene matches: 11. From germline, CDR1 is LNHNV and CDR2 YYDKDF (reference sequence). CDR3: CATNPEAGVRYNEQFF. Here the CDR3 DNA reads TGTGCCACCAACCCAGAAGCGGGAGTCCGCTACAATGAGCAGTTCTTC.

This sequence joins TRBV28 and TRBJ2-7, with D uncertain. Deletions cut 6 bases from V and 0 bases from J, with 9 bases between. The V gene's germline CDR1 is MDHEN and CDR2 SYDVKM. The CDR3 extends over 13 amino acids. CDR3 sequence (DNA): TGTGCCAGCAGCAACGAGATCTCCTACGAGCAGTACTTC. Protein product: CASSNEISYEQYF.

In its sample, this clonotype was seen a few times. J is TRBJ2-7 and V is TRBV7-9; perhaps TRBD1 as D (6 bases). CDR3 length: 12 amino acids. The germline V gene encodes CDR1 SEHNR and CDR2 FQNEAQ (reference sequence). The V end was cut by 6 bases, the J end by 5 bases, with 11 bases between. The CDR3 protein is CASRATGNEQYF. The CDR3 region has the DNA TGTGCCAGCAGAGCGACAGGCAACGAGCAGTACTTC.

This rearrangement joins TRBV20-1 to TRBJ2-4; TRBD2 agrees at 7 bases. The CDR3 is 13 residues long. The trim removed 3 bases at V and 8 bases at J, leaving 7 bases unmatched. In germline, CDR1 is DFQATT, CDR2 SNEGSKA (reference sequence). The CDR3 DNA is TGCAGTGCTAGTCTCGGACTAGAAGACATTCAGTACTTC. It translates to CSASLGLEDIQYF.

The chain employs TRBV5-1 and TRBJ1-1; D is ambiguous. V was clipped by 0 bases and J by 4 bases, with 10 bases between them. The CDR3 has 14 amino acids. CDR1 and CDR2 from the germline V gene are SGHRS and YFSETQ. The CDR3 DNA reads TGCGCCAGCAGCTTGGGACTAACGGGCACTGAAGCTTTCTTT. The encoded protein is CASSLGLTGTEAFF.

This clonotype came up a few times. This rearrangement joins TRBV12-3 or TRBV12-4 to TRBJ2-1; 8 positions match TRBD1. The CDR3 consists of 15 residues. Unmatched junction bases numbered 11, after V lost 7 bases and J lost 6 bases. The CDR3 nucleotides are TGTGCCAGCACTCAGGAGAGGACAGGGTTCAATGAGCAGTTCTTC. It codes for CASTQERTGFNEQFF.

This clonotype turned up a few times. The chain has TRBV29-1 and TRBJ2-2; D is ambiguous. Germline V CDR1 and CDR2: SQVTM, ANQGSEA. The CDR3 has 15 amino acids. Trimming pared 7 bases from V and 0 bases from J, leaving 15 bases between. The CDR3 sequence is CSAKALGSNTGELFF. The CDR3 coding sequence is TGCAGCGCTAAGGCCCTGGGATCGAACACCGGGGAGCTGTTTTTT.

This clonotype was seen only a few times. The chain joins TRBV27 to TRBJ2-1; weak D call: TRBD1 (5 bases). The V and J ends lost 5 bases and 9 bases respectively, with 11 bases between them. Germline CDR1 reads MNHEY; CDR2 reads SMNVEV (reference sequence). The CDR3 covers 12 residues. The CDR3 here is CASSSRTIEQFF. The CDR3 DNA reads TGTGCCAGCAGTAGCCGGACAATTGAGCAGTTCTTC.

The rearrangement joins TRBV5-1 to TRBJ1-1; unclear D gene. Germline CDR1 SGHRS, CDR2 YFSETQ. This CDR3 has 14 amino acids. V lost 4 bases to trimming and J lost 3 bases, with 13 bases between them. CDR3 region: CASSREGGDTEAFF. CDR3 coding DNA: TGCGCCAGCAGCCGAGAAGGTGGGGACACTGAAGCTTTCTTT.

The chain couples TRBV5-1 to TRBJ2-7, with D unclear. Trimming pared 0 bases from V and 0 bases from J, leaving 10 bases between. This CDR3 contains 15 residues. Looked up from germline, CDR1 is SGHRS and CDR2 is YFSETQ. CDR3 in amino acids: CASSLGRPYSYEQYF. The CDR3 nucleotides are TGCGCCAGCAGCTTGGGCAGACCGTACTCCTACGAGCAGTACTTC.

This clonotype has more than one count but fewer than ten. The chain couples TRBV10-3 to TRBJ1-1; 9 bases fit TRBD1. This CDR3 spans 12 amino acids. The V segment lost 6 bases and the J segment 8 bases; nucleotides outside the gene matches: 4. CDR1 is ENHRY and CDR2 is SYGVKD in the germline V gene. The DNA of the CDR3 is TGTGCCATCAGACAGGGACAGGGAGAAGCTTTCTTT. Protein: CAIRQGQGEAFF.

This chain links TRBV6-2 or TRBV6-3 with TRBJ2-2; 12 bases fit TRBD1. Unmatched junction bases numbered 23, after V lost 6 bases and J lost 6 bases. The germline V gene encodes CDR1 MNHEY and CDR2 SVGEGT. This CDR3 has 21 residues. CDR3: CASSLLIGTGGRKGFPGELFF. The CDR3 coding sequence is TGTGCCAGCAGCCTTCTGATCGGGACAGGGGGCCGAAAGGGGTTTCCCGGGGAGCTGTTTTTT.

This clonotype was counted between two and nine times. The chain couples TRBV7-9 to TRBJ2-3; 7 positions agree with TRBD1. The V gene's germline CDR1 is SEHNR and CDR2 FQNEAQ (reference sequence). With V trimmed by 1 base and J by 4 bases, 5 bases remained unmatched. This CDR3 contains 15 residues. In nucleotides, the CDR3 is TGTGCCAGCAGCTTAGTCACAGGGGACGCAGATACGCAGTATTTT. Amino acids: CASSLVTGDADTQYF.

This clonotype occurred a few times. V and J are TRBV4-1 and TRBJ2-7, with 8 positions matching TRBD2. V was pared by 10 bases and J by 2 bases, with 13 bases of the junction left unmatched. The CDR3 loop spans 15 amino acids. The germline gives CDR1 MGHRA, CDR2 YSYEKL. CDR3 amino acids: CANQVERECAYEQYF. CDR3 nucleotides: TGCGCCAACCAAGTTGAGCGGGAGTGCGCCTACGAGCAGTACTTC.

This clonotype was seen a handful of times. This CDR3 reads CASSKPLNEQFF. CDR3 coding DNA: TGTGCCAGTAGTAAGCCCCTCAATGAGCAGTTCTTC. The chain links TRBV19 to TRBJ2-1; no clear D gene. This CDR3 region has 12 residues. Trimming left V 4 bases short and J 6 bases short, with 7 bases between. The germline V gene encodes CDR1 LNHDA and CDR2 SQIVND (reference sequence).